The 21 T cell receptor beta chains presented below share a single source sample, sequenced in a study of blood T cell repertoires in COVID-19 (dated by TCRdb to 2019 to 2021). The receptor library was made with the immunoSEQ multiplex PCR assay. TCRdb holds this immuneACCESS table with in-frame rearrangements only. Some clones are missing; in checked studies, unresolved V genes explain under half, and the rest has no known cause. This sample gives approximately 210,000 clones in total; 85% to 90% of them show up just once. Around a tenth of the sample comes from the top ten. Sequenced: peripheral blood. Every receptor here comes from a man aged 45-65 years with COVID-19, enrolled during active disease.

The V call is TRBV27, the J call TRBJ2-1, with 13 bases fitting TRBD2. The trim removed 11 bases at V and 11 bases at J, leaving 3 bases unmatched. CDR3 size: 11 residues. Germline CDR1 reads MNHEY; CDR2 reads SMNVEV (reference sequence). CDR3 DNA sequence: TGTGCCGCGGGACTAGCGGGACAGCAGTTCTTC. Translating it yields CAAGLAGQQFF.

In this sample, this clone turned up once. V is TRBV9 and J is TRBJ1-2; TRBD1 agrees at 7 bases. The CDR3 runs to 15 residues. V was clipped by 0 bases and J by 4 bases; unmatched bases: 6. Germline CDR1 and CDR2: SGDLS and YYNGEE. For the CDR3, the DNA is TGTGCCAGCAGCGTAGAGGGGGCCCCAACCTATGGCTACACCTTC. Amino acids: CASSVEGAPTYGYTF. Drawing the rest from reference TRBV9 and TRBJ1-2, the complete variable domain is DSGVTQTPKHLITATGQRVTLRCSPRSGDLSVYWYQQSLDQGLQFLIQYYNGEERAKGNILERFSAQQFPDLHSELNLSSLELGDSALYFCASSVEGAPTYGYTFGSGTRLTVV.

V is TRBV18 and J is TRBJ2-7; 9 bases fit TRBD1. The length of the CDR3 is 13 residues. V dropped 3 bases and J dropped 5; count of bases not matched to a gene: 2. The germline V gene has CDR1 KGHSH and CDR2 LQKENI. The CDR3 nucleotides read TGTGCCAGCTCACCCCGGGACAGGGACGAGCAGTACTTC. Residues: CASSPRDRDEQYF. The full variable domain, in which reference TRBV18 and TRBJ2-7 provide the parts outside the CDR3, is NAGVMQNPRHLVRRRGQEARLRCSPMKGHSHVYWYRQLPEEGLKFMVYLQKENIIDESGMPKERFSAEFPKEGPSILRIQQVVRGDSAAYFCASSPRDRDEQYFGPGTRLTVT.

The chain carries TRBV18 and TRBJ1-2; D is ambiguous. The CDR3 is made up of 14 amino acids. Trimming shortened V by 6 bases and J by 2 bases, and 13 bases separated the two germline ends. Germline values: CDR1 KGHSH, CDR2 LQKENI. DNA of the CDR3: TGTGCCAGCTCCCCAGGAGACTTGAACTATGGCTACACCTTC. Protein: CASSPGDLNYGYTF. Based on the CDR3 plus reference TRBV18 and TRBJ1-2, the full variable domain is NAGVMQNPRHLVRRRGQEARLRCSPMKGHSHVYWYRQLPEEGLKFMVYLQKENIIDESGMPKERFSAEFPKEGPSILRIQQVVRGDSAAYFCASSPGDLNYGYTFGSGTRLTVV.

The gene calls are TRBV6-5 and TRBJ1-4; 8 bases line up with TRBD1. Germline V gene data show CDR1 as MNHEY and CDR2 as SVGAGI. After removal of 6 bases from V and 7 bases from J, the junction contained 7 bases not matched to a gene. The CDR3 has 14 residues. The chain's CDR3 is CASSQTGDVEKLFF. In DNA form, the CDR3 reads TGTGCCAGCAGCCAGACAGGGGATGTTGAAAAACTGTTTTTT.

Here the CDR3 DNA reads TGTGCCAGCAGCCAAGAGGCAAGCAATCAGCCCCAGCATTTT. It translates to CASSQEASNQPQHF. The chain employs TRBV3-1 (or the pseudogene TRBV3-2) and TRBJ1-5, with D uncertain. CDR3 length: 14 residues. The germline gives CDR1 LGHDT, CDR2 YNNKEL (reference sequence). The V end lost 0 bases, the J end lost 1 base, and 4 bases lay between the germline ends.

The chain links TRBV29-1 to TRBJ1-2; 9 bases fit TRBD1. J lost 5 bases, V lost 1 base, and 2 bases had no gene match. The CDR3 is 13 residues long. Germline CDR1 and CDR2: SQVTM and ANQGSEA. The DNA of the CDR3 is TGCAGCGTTGAAGTCGGGACAGGGTATGGCTACACCTTC. Translation gives CSVEVGTGYGYTF.

DNA of the CDR3: TGCGCCAGCAGCCCGACAGGGGGCCTTAGCACAGATACGCAGTATTTT. Its protein is CASSPTGGLSTDTQYF. The chain joins TRBV5-1 to TRBJ2-3; 10 nucleotides align to TRBD1. CDR1 is SGHRS and CDR2 is YFSETQ in the germline V gene. The CDR3 extends over 16 amino acids. V shed 4 bases, J shed 0 bases, and the junction held 5 bases outside the gene matches.

With respect to this clone: The same CDR3 arises from other DNA sequences in this sample as well. CDR3 in DNA: TGTGCCAGCAGCCCTGGGACAGCCAATCAGCCCCAGCATTTT. Its protein is CASSPGTANQPQHF. This rearrangement joins TRBV11-2 to TRBJ1-5; 7 positions agree with TRBD1. The germline gives CDR1 SGHAT, CDR2 FQNNGV. V gave up 5 bases and J gave up 3 bases; unmatched junction bases: 4. The CDR3 has 14 amino acids.

The V gene is TRBV1, the J gene TRBJ2-5; TRBD2, as called in the table, went unchecked against the DNA. TRBV1 counts as a pseudogene. CDR3 length: 17 residues. The CDR3 protein is CTSSHETSGGDQETQYF. The CDR3, as DNA: TGCACCAGCAGCCACGAGACTAGCGGGGGGGATCAAGAGACCCAGTACTTC.

The chain links TRBV30 to TRBJ2-2, with unresolved D. Trimming cost V 0 bases and J 7 bases, with 12 bases left between them. The V gene's germline CDR1 is GTSNPN and CDR2 SVGIG (reference sequence). The CDR3 extends over 14 amino acids. This CDR3 reads CAWSVYTSGGELFF. The CDR3 nucleotides are TGTGCCTGGAGTGTTTACACGTCGGGCGGGGAGCTGTTTTTT.

The CDR3 is CASSQIPGVSGSPLHF. The CDR3 nucleotides read TGTGCCAGCAGCCAAATTCCGGGGGTGAGTGGTTCACCCCTCCACTTT. The chain has TRBV4-2 and TRBJ1-6; possibly TRBD1 for D (5 bases). The V gene's germline CDR1 is LGHNA and CDR2 YNFKEQ. Trimming shortened V by 2 bases and J by 9 bases, and 17 bases separated the two germline ends. The length of the CDR3 is 16 residues.

The chain uses TRBV4-1 and TRBJ2-1; D is perhaps TRBD2 (5 bases). Germline CDR1 reads MGHRA; CDR2 reads YSYEKL. V shed 4 bases and J shed 5 bases, with 21 bases lying between them. CDR3 length: 17 residues. CDR3 DNA: TGCGCCAGCAGCCTCCCCGACTTGAGAGCGGTGAACAATGAGCAGTTCTTC. Protein product: CASSLPDLRAVNNEQFF.

The rearrangement uses TRBV6-2 or TRBV6-3 and TRBJ2-7; 7 nucleotides align to TRBD2. The CDR3 contains 14 residues. The V segment lost 3 bases and the J segment 5 bases; nucleotides outside the gene matches: 7. Germline CDR1 is MNHEY and CDR2 is SVGEGT. CDR3 nucleotide sequence: TGTGCCAGCAGTTATGGAAGCGGGATTAACGAGCAGTACTTC. Amino acid sequence: CASSYGSGINEQYF.

V and J are TRBV7-6 and TRBJ1-1; D not certain. V was shortened by 5 bases and J by 5 bases, with 12 bases between the two germline ends. The CDR3 consists of 13 residues. CDR1 SGHVS and CDR2 FNYEAQ come from the germline V gene. The chain's CDR3 is CASSKNPRTEAFF. For the CDR3, the DNA is TGTGCCAGCAGCAAAAACCCGAGGACTGAAGCTTTCTTT.

V gene TRBV30 combines with J gene TRBJ2-1; 11 nucleotides match TRBD2. The V gene's germline CDR1 is GTSNPN and CDR2 SVGIG (reference sequence). The ends lost 4 bases at V and 5 bases at J; junction bases unmatched: 4. The CDR3 runs to 14 residues. CDR3 DNA sequence: TGTGCCTGGACCGGGACTAGCGGTAACAATGAGCAGTTCTTC. This encodes CAWTGTSGNNEQFF.

The CDR3: CASSPRPRDSPNQPQHF. CDR3 nucleotides: TGTGCCAGCAGCCCCCGTCCGAGGGACAGCCCTAATCAGCCCCAGCATTTT. The chain combines TRBV9 with TRBJ1-5; 7 nucleotides match TRBD1. The CDR3 has 17 residues. The V segment lost 4 bases and the J segment 4 bases; nucleotides outside the gene matches: 14. CDR1 and CDR2 (germline): SGDLS, YYNGEE.

The gene calls are TRBV13 and TRBJ2-1; 11 nucleotides line up with TRBD2. V shed 5 bases, J shed 4 bases, and the junction held 7 bases outside the gene matches. Germline V lookup: CDR1 PRHDT, CDR2 FYEKMQ (reference sequence). The CDR3 loop spans 16 amino acids. CDR3 loop: CASSITGLAVYNEQFF. The CDR3 DNA reads as TGTGCCAGCAGCATCACGGGACTAGCGGTATACAATGAGCAGTTCTTC.

The V and J genes are TRBV7-3 and TRBJ1-1; D remains ambiguous. Germline values: CDR1 SGHTA, CDR2 FQGTGA. Trimming left V 3 bases short and J 6 bases short, with 17 bases between. CDR3 length: 15 amino acids. In DNA form, the CDR3 reads TGTGCCAGCAGCTTCGGGGATTCGACTAACGCTGAAGCTTTCTTT. Translating gives CASSFGDSTNAEAFF.

The V call is TRBV2, the J call TRBJ1-5; 9 bases are a match to TRBD1. The J segment lost 0 bases and the V segment lost 4 bases, leaving 4 bases of the junction unmatched. The CDR3 is made up of 16 amino acids. Germline lookup yields CDR1 SNHLY and CDR2 FYNNEI. CDR3: CASSGTGANSNQPQHF. CDR3 nucleotide sequence: TGTGCCAGCAGTGGGACAGGGGCAAATAGCAATCAGCCCCAGCATTTT.

The gene calls are TRBV12-3 or TRBV12-4 and TRBJ1-4; 9 positions agree with TRBD1. Losses at the gene ends were 7 bases for V and 10 bases for J; bases not matched to a gene: 7. The CDR3 is 13 residues long. The CDR3 loop reads CASKTGGLGKLFF. Written as DNA, the CDR3 is TGTGCCAGCAAGACAGGGGGGCTCGGAAAACTGTTTTTT.